The clone carrying this TCR beta chain came up once. Per the authors' pipeline: Counts of nucleated cells, estimated from reference gene primer amplification, were obtained. The repertoire was sequenced with immunoSEQ multiplex PCR; TCRdb's copy has only in-frame clones and lacks some. The V and J calls and clone size were taken over from that table, and D and trimming were inferred from the DNA. Found here are 360,000 or so clones, less than 90% of them singletons; the top ten hold around 3%. V gave up 5 bases and J gave up 8 bases, with 9 bases separating them. Looked up from germline, CDR1 is SEHNR and CDR2 is FQNEAQ (reference sequence). CDR3 length: 11 residues. The record originates from a study of blood T cell repertoires in COVID-19. All enrollees were roughly 18 to 95 years old and from 24 US areas. Cohort 3 recovered donors had two negative PCRs, clearance, or symptom resolution.

The chain employs TRBV7-9 and TRBJ1-2; D remains ambiguous. The source of this sequence is a woman in her twenties or thirties who had recovered from COVID-19. Sequencing was done on a sample of PBMCs or T cells enriched from blood (not recorded which). The CDR3, as DNA: TGTGCCAGCAGCCTGCAGCGGGGCTACACCTTC. Its translation is CASSLQRGYTF.